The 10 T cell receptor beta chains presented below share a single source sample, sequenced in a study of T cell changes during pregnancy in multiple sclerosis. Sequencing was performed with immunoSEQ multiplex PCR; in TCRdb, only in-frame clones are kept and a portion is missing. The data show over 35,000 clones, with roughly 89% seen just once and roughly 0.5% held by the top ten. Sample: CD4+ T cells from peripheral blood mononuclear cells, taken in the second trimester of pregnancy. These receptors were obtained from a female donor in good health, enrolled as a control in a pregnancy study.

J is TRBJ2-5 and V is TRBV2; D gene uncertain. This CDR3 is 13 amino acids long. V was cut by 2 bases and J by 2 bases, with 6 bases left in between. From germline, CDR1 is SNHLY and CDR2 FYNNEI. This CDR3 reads CASSELLQETQYF. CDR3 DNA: TGTGCCAGCAGTGAACTCTTACAAGAGACCCAGTACTTC.

The CDR3: CASSFQSNEQFF. Written as DNA, the CDR3 is TGTGCCAGCAGCTTTCAGTCCAATGAGCAGTTCTTC. The gene calls are TRBV11-3 and TRBJ2-1; D is ambiguous. CDR3 length equals 12 residues. The V gene lost 3 bases and the J gene lost 6 bases, with 6 bases spanning the gap. CDR1 SGHNT and CDR2 YENEEA come from the germline V gene. The full variable domain, rest sourced from reference TRBV11-3 and TRBJ2-1, is EAGVVQSPRYKIIEKKQPVAFWCNPISGHNTLYWYLQNLGQGPELLIRYENEEAVDDSQLPKDRFSAERLKGVDSTLKIQPAELGDSAVYLCASSFQSNEQFFGPGTRLTVL.

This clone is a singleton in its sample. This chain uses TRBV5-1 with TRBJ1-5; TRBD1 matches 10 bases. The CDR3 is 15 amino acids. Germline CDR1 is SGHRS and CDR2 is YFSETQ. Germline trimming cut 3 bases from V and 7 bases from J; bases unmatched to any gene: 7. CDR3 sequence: CASSSTGTGEQPQHF. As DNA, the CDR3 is TGCGCCAGCAGCTCTACCGGGACAGGGGAGCAGCCCCAGCATTTT. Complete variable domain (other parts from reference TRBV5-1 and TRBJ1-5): KAGVTQTPRYLIKTRGQQVTLSCSPISGHRSVSWYQQTPGQGLQFLFEYFSETQRNKGNFPGRFSGRQFSNSRSEMNVSTLELGDSALYLCASSSTGTGEQPQHFGDGTRLSIL.

This chain's CDR3 is CASGGTLGNSPLHF. The CDR3 nucleotides read TGTGCCAGCGGCGGGACGCTCGGTAATTCACCCCTCCACTTT. This chain uses TRBV6-1 with TRBJ1-6, with D possibly being TRBD1 (5 bases). V lost 8 bases and J lost 6, with 14 bases in between. Germline V lookup: CDR1 MNHNS, CDR2 SASEGT. This CDR3 comprises 14 residues.

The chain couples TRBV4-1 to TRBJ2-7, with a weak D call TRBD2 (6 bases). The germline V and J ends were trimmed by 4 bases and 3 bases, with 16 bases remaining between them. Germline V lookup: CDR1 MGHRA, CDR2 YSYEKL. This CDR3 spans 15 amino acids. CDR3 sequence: CASSPRDSGSYEQYF. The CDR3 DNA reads TGCGCCAGCAGCCCTCGGGACTCGGGGAGCTACGAGCAGTACTTC.

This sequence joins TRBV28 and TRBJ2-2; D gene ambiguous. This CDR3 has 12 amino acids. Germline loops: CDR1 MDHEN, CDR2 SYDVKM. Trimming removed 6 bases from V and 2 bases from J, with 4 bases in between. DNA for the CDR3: TGTGCCAGCAGGCTAAACACCGGGGAGCTGTTTTTT. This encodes CASRLNTGELFF.

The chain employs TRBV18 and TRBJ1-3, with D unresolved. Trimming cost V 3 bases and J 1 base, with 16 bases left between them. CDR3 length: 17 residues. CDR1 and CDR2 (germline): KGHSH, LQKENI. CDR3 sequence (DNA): TGTGCCAGCTCACCCTGGCCAATCACGGGATCTGGAAACACCATATATTTT. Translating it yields CASSPWPITGSGNTIYF.

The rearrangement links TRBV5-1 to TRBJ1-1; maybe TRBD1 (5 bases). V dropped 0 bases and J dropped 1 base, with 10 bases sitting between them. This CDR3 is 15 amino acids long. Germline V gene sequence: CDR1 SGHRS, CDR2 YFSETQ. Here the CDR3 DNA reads TGCGCCAGCAGCTTGGGGGGCACCGAGAACACTGAAGCTTTCTTT. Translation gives CASSLGGTENTEAFF. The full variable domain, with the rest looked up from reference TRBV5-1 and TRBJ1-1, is KAGVTQTPRYLIKTRGQQVTLSCSPISGHRSVSWYQQTPGQGLQFLFEYFSETQRNKGNFPGRFSGRQFSNSRSEMNVSTLELGDSALYLCASSLGGTENTEAFFGQGTRLTVV.

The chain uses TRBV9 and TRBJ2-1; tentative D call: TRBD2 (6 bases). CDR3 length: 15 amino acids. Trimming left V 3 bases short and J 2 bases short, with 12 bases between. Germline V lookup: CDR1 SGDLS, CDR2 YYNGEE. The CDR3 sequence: CASSELARPYNEQFF. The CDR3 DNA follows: TGTGCCAGCAGCGAGCTAGCGAGGCCCTACAATGAGCAGTTCTTC.

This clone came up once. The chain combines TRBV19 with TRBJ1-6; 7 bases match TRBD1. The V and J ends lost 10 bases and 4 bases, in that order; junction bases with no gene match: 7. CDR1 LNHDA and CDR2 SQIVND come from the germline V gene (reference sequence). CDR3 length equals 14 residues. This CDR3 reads CATRGTVYNSPLHF. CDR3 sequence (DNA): TGTGCCACCCGAGGGACAGTGTATAATTCACCCCTCCACTTT.